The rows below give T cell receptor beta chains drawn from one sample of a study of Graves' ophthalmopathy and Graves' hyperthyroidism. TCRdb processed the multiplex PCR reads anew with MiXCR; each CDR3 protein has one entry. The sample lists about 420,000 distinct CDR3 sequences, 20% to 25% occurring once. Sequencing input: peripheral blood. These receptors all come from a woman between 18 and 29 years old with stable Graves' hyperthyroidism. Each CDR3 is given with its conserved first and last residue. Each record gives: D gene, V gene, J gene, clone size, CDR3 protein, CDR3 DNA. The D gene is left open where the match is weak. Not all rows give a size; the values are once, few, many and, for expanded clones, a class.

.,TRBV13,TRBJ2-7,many,CASRGYGEQYF,TGTGCCAGCAGGGGGTATGGTGAGCAGTACTTC
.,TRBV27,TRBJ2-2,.,CASSLYGSGELFF,TGTGCCAGCAGTTTATATGGATCCGGGGAGCTGTTTTTT
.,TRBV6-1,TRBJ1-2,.,CAIPRTASNYGYTF,TGTGCCATCCCCAGGACCGCAAGCAACTATGGCTACACCTTC
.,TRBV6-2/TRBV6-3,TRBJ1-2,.,CASSSYLGYTF,TGTGCCAGCTCGAGTTATTTGGGCTACACCTTC
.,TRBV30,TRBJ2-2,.,CAWRAVLNTGELFF,TGTGCCTGGAGAGCGGTACTGAACACCGGGGAGCTGTTTTTT
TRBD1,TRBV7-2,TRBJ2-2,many,CASTPGTVTGELFF,TGTGCCAGTACCCCGGGGACAGTGACCGGGGAGCTGTTTTTT
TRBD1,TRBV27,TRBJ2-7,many,CASSLFWSSGGGFSGGTYEQYF,TGTGCCAGCAGTTTATTCTGGTCGTCAGGGGGCGGTTTTTCCGGGGGTACCTACGAGCAGTACTTC
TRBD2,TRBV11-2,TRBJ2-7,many,CASSLVLAGGRDEQYF,TGTGCCAGCAGCTTAGTTCTAGCGGGAGGGAGGGACGAGCAGTACTTC
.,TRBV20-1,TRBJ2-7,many,CSARKIAGIYEQYF,TGCAGTGCTAGAAAGATTGCGGGCATATACGAGCAGTACTTC
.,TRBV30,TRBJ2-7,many,CAYCRKDSNEQYF,TGTGCCTACTGCCGAAAGGACAGTAACGAGCAGTACTTC
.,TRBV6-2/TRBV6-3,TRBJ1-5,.,CASSYSVAGLQPQHF,TGTGCCAGCAGTTACTCGGTGGCAGGGCTTCAGCCCCAGCATTTT
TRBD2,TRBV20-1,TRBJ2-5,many,CSAVPLAGQETQYF,TGCAGTGCGGTACCACTAGCGGGACAAGAGACCCAGTACTTC
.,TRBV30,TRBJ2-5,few,CAWEGGSRETQYF,TGTGCCTGGGAAGGGGGAAGCAGAGAGACCCAGTACTTC
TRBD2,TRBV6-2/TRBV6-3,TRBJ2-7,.,CASLWTSGPYEQYF,TGTGCCAGCCTTTGGACTAGCGGACCCTACGAGCAGTACTTC
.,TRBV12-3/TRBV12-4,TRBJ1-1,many,CASSPGPGQAFF,TGTGCCAGCAGCCCCGGTCCCGGCCAAGCTTTCTTT
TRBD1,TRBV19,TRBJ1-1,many,CASRTGGWTEAFF,TGTGCCAGTAGAACAGGGGGCTGGACTGAAGCTTTCTTT
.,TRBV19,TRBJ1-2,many,CASSWGKRGYTF,TGTGCCAGTAGTTGGGGGAAACGTGGCTACACCTTC